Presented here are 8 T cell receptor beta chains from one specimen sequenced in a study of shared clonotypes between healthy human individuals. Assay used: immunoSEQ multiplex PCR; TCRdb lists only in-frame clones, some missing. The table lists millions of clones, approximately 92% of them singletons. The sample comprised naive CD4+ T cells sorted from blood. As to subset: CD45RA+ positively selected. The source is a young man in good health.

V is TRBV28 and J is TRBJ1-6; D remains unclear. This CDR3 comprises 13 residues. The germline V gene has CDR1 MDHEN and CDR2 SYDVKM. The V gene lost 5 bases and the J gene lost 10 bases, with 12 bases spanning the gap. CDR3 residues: CASSPPAKSPLHF. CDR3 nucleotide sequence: TGTGCCAGCAGTCCCCCTGCAAAGTCACCCCTCCACTTT.

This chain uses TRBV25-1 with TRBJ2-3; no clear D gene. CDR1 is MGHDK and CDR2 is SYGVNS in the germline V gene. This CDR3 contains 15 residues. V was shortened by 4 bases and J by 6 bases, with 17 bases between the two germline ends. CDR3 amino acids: CASSVSRHAADTQYF. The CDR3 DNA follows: TGTGCCAGCAGTGTTTCTCGGCATGCCGCCGATACGCAGTATTTT.

CDR3 sequence reads: CASQGGSRAYEQYF. The CDR3 nucleotides read TGTGCCAGCCAGGGGGGCAGCAGGGCCTACGAGCAGTACTTC. V is TRBV28 and J is TRBJ2-7; D possibly corresponds to TRBD1 (7 bases). Germline V gene lookup returns CDR1 MDHEN and CDR2 SYDVKM. CDR3 length equals 14 residues. Trimming left V 8 bases short and J 2 bases short, with 16 bases between.

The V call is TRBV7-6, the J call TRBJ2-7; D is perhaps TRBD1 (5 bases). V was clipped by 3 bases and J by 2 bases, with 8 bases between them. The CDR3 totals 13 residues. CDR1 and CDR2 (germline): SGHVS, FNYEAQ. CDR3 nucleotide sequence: TGTGCCAGCAGCTTGTACAGGACCTACGAGCAGTACTTC. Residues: CASSLYRTYEQYF.

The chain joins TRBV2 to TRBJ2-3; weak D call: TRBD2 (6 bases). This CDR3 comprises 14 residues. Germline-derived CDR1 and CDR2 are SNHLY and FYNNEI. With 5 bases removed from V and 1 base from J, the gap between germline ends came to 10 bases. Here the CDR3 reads CASSPASGTDTQYF. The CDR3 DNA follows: TGTGCCAGCAGTCCCGCTAGCGGCACAGATACGCAGTATTTT. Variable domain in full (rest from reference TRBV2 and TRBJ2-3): EPEVTQTPSHQVTQMGQEVILRCVPISNHLYFYWYRQILGQKVEFLVSFYNNEISEKSEIFDDQFSVERPDGSNFTLKIRSTKLEDSAMYFCASSPASGTDTQYFGPGTRLTVL.

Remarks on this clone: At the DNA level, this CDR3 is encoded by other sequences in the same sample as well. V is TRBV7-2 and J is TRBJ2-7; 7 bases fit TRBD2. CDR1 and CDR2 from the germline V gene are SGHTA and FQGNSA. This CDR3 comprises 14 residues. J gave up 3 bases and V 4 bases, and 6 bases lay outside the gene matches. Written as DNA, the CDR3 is TGTGCCAGCAGCTCTAGCGGTAGAAACTACGAGCAGTACTTC. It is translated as CASSSSGRNYEQYF. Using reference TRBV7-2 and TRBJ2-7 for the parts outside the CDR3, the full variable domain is GAGVSQSPSNKVTEKGKDVELRCDPISGHTALYWYRQSLGQGLEFLIYFQGNSAPDKSGLPSDRFSAERTGGSVSTLTIQRTQQEDSAVYLCASSSSGRNYEQYFGPGTRLTVT.

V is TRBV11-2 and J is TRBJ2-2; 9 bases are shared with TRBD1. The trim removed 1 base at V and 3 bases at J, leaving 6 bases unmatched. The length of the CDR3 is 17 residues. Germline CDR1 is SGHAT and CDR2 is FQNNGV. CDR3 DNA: TGTGCCAGCAGCTTAGTCGTGGGACAGGGCTACACCGGGGAGCTGTTTTTT. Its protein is CASSLVVGQGYTGELFF.

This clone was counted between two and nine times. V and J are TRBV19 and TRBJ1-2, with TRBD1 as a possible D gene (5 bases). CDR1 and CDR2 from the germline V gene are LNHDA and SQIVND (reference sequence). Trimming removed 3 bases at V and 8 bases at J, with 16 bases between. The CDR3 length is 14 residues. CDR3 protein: CASSIDRWALGYTF. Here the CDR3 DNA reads TGTGCCAGTAGTATTGACAGATGGGCGTTGGGCTACACCTTC.